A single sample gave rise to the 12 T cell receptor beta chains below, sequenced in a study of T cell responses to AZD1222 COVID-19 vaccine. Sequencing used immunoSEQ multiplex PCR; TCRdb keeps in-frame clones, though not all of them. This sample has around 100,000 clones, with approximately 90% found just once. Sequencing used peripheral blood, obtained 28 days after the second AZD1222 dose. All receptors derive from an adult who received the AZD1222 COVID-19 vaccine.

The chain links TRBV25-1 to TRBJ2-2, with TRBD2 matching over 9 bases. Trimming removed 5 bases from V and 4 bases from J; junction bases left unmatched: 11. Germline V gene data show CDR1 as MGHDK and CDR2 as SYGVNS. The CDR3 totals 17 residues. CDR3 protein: CASSFGGRALGTGELFF. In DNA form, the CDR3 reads TGTGCCAGCAGTTTTGGCGGGAGGGCGTTAGGCACCGGGGAGCTGTTTTTT.

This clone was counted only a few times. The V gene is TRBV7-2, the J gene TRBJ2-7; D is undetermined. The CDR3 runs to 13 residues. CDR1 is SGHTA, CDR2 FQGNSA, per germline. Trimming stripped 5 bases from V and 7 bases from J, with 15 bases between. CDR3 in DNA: TGTGCCAGCAGCGAACGACGTAGTCAGGAGCAGTACTTC. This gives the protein CASSERRSQEQYF.

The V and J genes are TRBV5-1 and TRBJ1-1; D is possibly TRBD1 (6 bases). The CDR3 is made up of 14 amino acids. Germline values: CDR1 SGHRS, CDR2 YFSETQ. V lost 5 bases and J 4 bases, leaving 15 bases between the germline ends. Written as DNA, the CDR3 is TGCGCCAGCAGACCCAGACAGGACCGCACTGAAGCTTTCTTT. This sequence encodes CASRPRQDRTEAFF.

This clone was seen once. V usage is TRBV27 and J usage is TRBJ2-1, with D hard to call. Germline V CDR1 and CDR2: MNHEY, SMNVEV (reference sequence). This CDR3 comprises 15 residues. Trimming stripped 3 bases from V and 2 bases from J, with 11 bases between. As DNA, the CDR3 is TGTGCCAGCAGTTTTGATGGTGTTACCTACAATGAGCAGTTCTTC. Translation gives CASSFDGVTYNEQFF.

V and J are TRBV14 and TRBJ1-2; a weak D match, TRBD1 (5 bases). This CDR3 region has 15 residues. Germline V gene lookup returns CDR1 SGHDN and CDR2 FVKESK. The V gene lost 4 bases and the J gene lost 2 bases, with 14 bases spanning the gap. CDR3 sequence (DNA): TGTGCCAGCAGCCGACCAGGGCAGCCAAACTATGGCTACACCTTC. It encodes CASSRPGQPNYGYTF. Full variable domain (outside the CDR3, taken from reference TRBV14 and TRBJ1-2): EAGVTQFPSHSVIEKGQTVTLRCDPISGHDNLYWYRRVMGKEIKFLLHFVKESKQDESGMPNNRFLAERTGGTYSTLKVQPAELEDSGVYFCASSRPGQPNYGYTFGSGTRLTVV.

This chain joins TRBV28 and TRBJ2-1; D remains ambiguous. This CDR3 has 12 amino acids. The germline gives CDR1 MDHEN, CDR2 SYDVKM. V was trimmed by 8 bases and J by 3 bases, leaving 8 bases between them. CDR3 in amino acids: CASGRNYNEQFF. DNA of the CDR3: TGTGCCAGCGGGCGGAACTACAATGAGCAGTTCTTC.

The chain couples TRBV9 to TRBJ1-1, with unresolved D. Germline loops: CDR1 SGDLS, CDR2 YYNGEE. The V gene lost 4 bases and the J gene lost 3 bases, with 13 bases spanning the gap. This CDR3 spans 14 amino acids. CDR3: CASSSLRGDTEAFF. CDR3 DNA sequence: TGTGCCAGCAGCTCTCTACGCGGGGACACTGAAGCTTTCTTT.

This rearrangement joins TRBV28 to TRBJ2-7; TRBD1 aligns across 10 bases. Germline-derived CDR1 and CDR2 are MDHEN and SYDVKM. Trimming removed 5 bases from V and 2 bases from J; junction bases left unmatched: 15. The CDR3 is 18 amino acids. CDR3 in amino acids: CASSADRGVSLLAYEQYF. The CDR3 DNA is TGTGCCAGCAGTGCGGACAGGGGGGTTTCCCTACTTGCCTACGAGCAGTACTTC.

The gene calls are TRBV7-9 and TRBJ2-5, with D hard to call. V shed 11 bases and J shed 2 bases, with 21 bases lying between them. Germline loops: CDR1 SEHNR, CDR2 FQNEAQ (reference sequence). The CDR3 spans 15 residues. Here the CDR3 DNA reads TGTGCCGGTGCCCGTTATACAGCTGGACAAGAGACCCAGTACTTC. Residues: CAGARYTAGQETQYF.

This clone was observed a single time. CDR3 DNA sequence: TGTGCCAGCAGTCCGACAGGGGGCAAGGAAGCTTTCTTT. Encoded protein: CASSPTGGKEAFF. The rearrangement joins TRBV12-3 or TRBV12-4 to TRBJ1-1; TRBD1 matches at 10 bases. The CDR3 has 13 amino acids. V lost 5 bases to trimming and J lost 8 bases; unmatched junction nucleotides: 5.

CDR3 in amino acids: CASSVGGGSTGELFF. As DNA, the CDR3 is TGTGCCAGCAGCGTAGGTGGTGGGAGCACCGGGGAGCTGTTTTTT. The V gene is TRBV9, the J gene TRBJ2-2; TRBD2 is a possible D gene (5 bases). Trimming took off 0 bases at V and 4 bases at J, with 10 bases between the two ends. The CDR3 totals 15 residues. Per the germline V gene, CDR1 is SGDLS and CDR2 is YYNGEE. The full variable domain, its missing parts supplied by reference TRBV9 and TRBJ2-2, is DSGVTQTPKHLITATGQRVTLRCSPRSGDLSVYWYQQSLDQGLQFLIQYYNGEERAKGNILERFSAQQFPDLHSELNLSSLELGDSALYFCASSVGGGSTGELFFGEGSRLTVL.

CDR3 in DNA: TGTGCCAGTACCCGGACAGGGAACACTGAAGCTTTCTTT. It translates to CASTRTGNTEAFF. V usage is TRBV19 and J usage is TRBJ1-1; 7 positions match TRBD1. The CDR3 consists of 13 residues. Germline V gene sequence: CDR1 LNHDA, CDR2 SQIVND (reference sequence). Germline trimming cut 7 bases from V and 1 base from J; bases unmatched to any gene: 3.